This T cell receptor beta chain is drawn from a study of cytomegalovirus exposure and HLA in healthy donors. Amplification used 60 Vbeta primers and 13 Jbeta primers. Measured with immunoSEQ multiplex PCR; TCRdb has only the in-frame clones, and not every one. The repertoire has around 200,000 clones, 70% to 75% of them found once; the top ten carry 2.5% to 3.5%. Deletions cut 2 bases from V and 7 bases from J, with 12 bases between. CDR3 length equals 14 residues. CDR1 and CDR2 from the germline V gene are MRHNA and SNTAGT. In this sample, this clone turned up a few times. Material for sequencing was PBMCs. The gene calls are TRBV6-4 and TRBJ2-1; no clear D gene. This sequence originates from a woman in her twenties or thirties in good health and CMV-seropositive. CDR3 sequence reads: CASSDESSTNEQFF. CDR3 nucleotides: TGTGCCAGCAGTGACGAGAGTAGCACAAATGAGCAGTTCTTC.